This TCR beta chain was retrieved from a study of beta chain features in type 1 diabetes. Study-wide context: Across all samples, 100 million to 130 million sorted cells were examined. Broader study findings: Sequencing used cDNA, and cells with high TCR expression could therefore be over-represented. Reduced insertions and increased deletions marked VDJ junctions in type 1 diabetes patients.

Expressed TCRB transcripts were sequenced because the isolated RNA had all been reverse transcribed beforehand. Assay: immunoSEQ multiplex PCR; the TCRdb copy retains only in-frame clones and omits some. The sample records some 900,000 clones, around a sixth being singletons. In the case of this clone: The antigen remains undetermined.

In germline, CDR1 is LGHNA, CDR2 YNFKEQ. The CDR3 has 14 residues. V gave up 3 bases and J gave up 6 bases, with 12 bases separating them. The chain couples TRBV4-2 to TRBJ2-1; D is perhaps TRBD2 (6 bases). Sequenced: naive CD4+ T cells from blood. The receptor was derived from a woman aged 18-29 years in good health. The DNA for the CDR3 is TGTGCCAGCAGCCAGACGACTAGATTCAATGAGCAGTTCTTC. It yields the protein CASSQTTRFNEQFF.